This TCR beta chain was captured by sequencing in a study of shared clonotypes between healthy human individuals. Study observations and caveats: Shared clonotypes across all four donors exceeded non-shared ones in generation probability.

Assay: immunoSEQ multiplex PCR; the TCRdb copy retains only in-frame clones and omits some. The sample holds some 2,000,000 clones; approximately 96% are singletons and the top ten take roughly 0.13%. Note on this clone: The antigen remains unidentified.

This CDR3 comprises 15 residues. V lost 6 bases to trimming and J lost 2 bases, with 17 bases between them. CDR1 is MNHEY, CDR2 SVGAGI, per germline. The clonotype comes from a young man in good health. This chain links TRBV6-5 with TRBJ2-7; weak D call: TRBD2 (5 bases). What was sequenced was naive CD4+ T cells sorted from blood. Subset reported: CD45RA+ positively selected. The CDR3 loop reads CASSPPAGRTYEQYF. CDR3 coding DNA: TGTGCCAGCAGCCCCCCCGCGGGTCGGACCTACGAGCAGTACTTC.